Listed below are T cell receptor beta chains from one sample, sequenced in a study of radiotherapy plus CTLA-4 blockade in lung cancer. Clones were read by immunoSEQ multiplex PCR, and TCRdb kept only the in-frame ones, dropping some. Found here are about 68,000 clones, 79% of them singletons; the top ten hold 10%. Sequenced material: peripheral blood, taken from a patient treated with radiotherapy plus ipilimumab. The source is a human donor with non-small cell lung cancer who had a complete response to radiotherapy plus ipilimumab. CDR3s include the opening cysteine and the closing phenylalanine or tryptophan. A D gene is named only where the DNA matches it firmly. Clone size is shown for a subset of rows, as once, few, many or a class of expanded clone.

CASSLLGGINNEQFF TGTGCCAGCAGCTTGTTGGGAGGGATTAACAATGAGCAGTTCTTC TRBJ2-1 TRBD2 TRBV5-4 once
CASSQWLPPEAQYF TGCGCCAGCAGTCAATGGCTGCCCCCAGAAGCGCAGTATTTT TRBJ2-3 . TRBV23-1 .
CASSFSQYQETQYF TGTGCCAGCAGCTTTTCACAGTACCAAGAGACCCAGTACTTC TRBJ2-5 . TRBV7-2 .
CAISENRNGYTF TGTGCCATCAGTGAGAACAGGAATGGCTACACCTTC TRBJ1-2 . TRBV10-3 many
CASSQGGSGAWFGTDTQYF TGTGCCAGCAGCCAGGGGGGTTCGGGGGCGTGGTTCGGCACAGATACGCAGTATTTT TRBJ2-3 . TRBV4-2 few
CASKGQGNWGKLFF TGTGCCAGCAAAGGGCAGGGTAATTGGGGAAAACTGTTTTTT TRBJ1-4 . TRBV2 .
CASRGTRFPCFSGLADTGELFF TGTGCAAGTCGCGGAACTCGTTTTCCCTGTTTCTCGGGACTAGCAGACACCGGGGAGCTGTTTTTT TRBJ2-2 . TRBV12-2 .
CASSLDLGGLSEKLFF TGTGCCAGCAGCTTAGATCTTGGGGGGCTCTCTGAAAAACTGTTTTTT TRBJ1-4 . TRBV7-8 .
CASSSGTGTLYGYTF TGTGCCAGCAGTTCCGGGACAGGGACCCTCTATGGCTACACCTTC TRBJ1-2 TRBD1 TRBV6-5 .
CASSLGGRGVDTQYF TGTGCCAGCAGCTTAGGCGGGAGAGGGGTTGATACGCAGTATTTT TRBJ2-3 TRBD2 TRBV11-2 .
CASTLSLGTQYF TGTGCCAGCACCCTCTCTCTCGGGACCCAGTACTTC TRBJ2-5 . TRBV7-2 .
CASSYTGNYVYGYTF TGTGCCAGCAGCTATACTGGGAACTACGTCTATGGCTACACCTTC TRBJ1-2 . TRBV5-4 .
CASSSGQGANTGELFF TGTGCCAGCAGTTCGGGACAGGGGGCGAACACCGGGGAGCTGTTTTTT TRBJ2-2 TRBD1 TRBV6-5 .
CASRDRGNYGYTF TGTGCCAGCAGGGACAGGGGTAACTATGGCTACACCTTC TRBJ1-2 TRBD1 TRBV6-6 .
CSVGQGLTNTEAFF TGCAGCGTTGGACAGGGTCTTACGAACACTGAAGCTTTCTTT TRBJ1-1 TRBD1 TRBV29-1 .
CASGLGRTIMNTEAFF TGTGCTAGTGGTTTAGGCAGGACCATCATGAACACTGAAGCTTTCTTT TRBJ1-1 . TRBV12-5 .
CASSADVYSGNTIYF TGTGCCAGCAGTGCTGATGTGTACTCTGGAAACACCATATATTTT TRBJ1-3 . TRBV25-1 .
CASSLGQGDYNEQFF TGTGCCAGCAGCTTGGGTCAGGGGGATTACAATGAGCAGTTCTTC TRBJ2-1 TRBD1 TRBV5-4 .
CASSRGLQETQYF TGCGCCAGCAGCCGGGGACTGCAAGAGACCCAGTACTTC TRBJ2-5 . TRBV5-1 .
CASSIGRETGTGELFF TGTGCCAGTAGTATAGGCCGGGAAACGGGCACCGGGGAGCTGTTTTTT TRBJ2-2 . TRBV19 once
CASSQGDRGFEKLFF TGCGCCAGCAGCCAAGGTGACAGGGGCTTTGAAAAACTGTTTTTT TRBJ1-4 TRBD1 TRBV4-1 few
CATALSGQGRINEQFF TGTGCCACCGCCCTCTCAGGGCAAGGAAGGATCAATGAGCAGTTCTTC TRBJ2-1 . TRBV15 .
CASAGTSHDENIQYF TGTGCCAGCGCCGGGACATCGCATGACGAAAACATTCAGTACTTC TRBJ2-4 . TRBV21-1 .
CASSQVAGEPRLGYTF TGCGCCAGCAGCCAAGTGGCGGGGGAACCCCGGTTAGGCTACACCTTC TRBJ1-2 . TRBV4-1 .